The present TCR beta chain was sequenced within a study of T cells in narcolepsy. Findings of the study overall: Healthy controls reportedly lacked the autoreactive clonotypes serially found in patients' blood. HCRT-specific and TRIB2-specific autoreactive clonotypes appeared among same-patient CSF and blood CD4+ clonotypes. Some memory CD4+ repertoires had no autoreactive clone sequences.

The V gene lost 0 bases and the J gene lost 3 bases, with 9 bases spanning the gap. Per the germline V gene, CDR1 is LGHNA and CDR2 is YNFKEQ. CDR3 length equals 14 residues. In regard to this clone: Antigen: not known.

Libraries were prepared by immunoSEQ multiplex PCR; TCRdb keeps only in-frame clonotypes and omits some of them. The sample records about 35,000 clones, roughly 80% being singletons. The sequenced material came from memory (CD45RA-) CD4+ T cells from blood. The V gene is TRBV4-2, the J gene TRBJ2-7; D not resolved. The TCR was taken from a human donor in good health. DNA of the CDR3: TGTGCCAGCAGCCAAGACCCCGGGTACTACGAGCAGTACTTC. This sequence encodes CASSQDPGYYEQYF.